The source of this T cell receptor beta chain is a study of beta chain features in type 1 diabetes (dated by TCRdb to between 2018 and 2020). Concerning the study at large: No differences in mean age, gender distribution, total cell number or subset yield were found between patients and healthy donors. Naive and central memory subsets were obtained from all 28 donors, but regulatory and stem cell-like memory subsets were isolated from only 8 patients and roughly 8 healthy donors. Across all samples, some 100,000,000 sorted cells were examined, and cell number per subset correlated strongly with RNA yield. The study compared TCRB repertoires of sorted circulating CD4+ T cell subsets between recently diagnosed type 1 diabetes patients and matched healthy donors.

Each donor gave one peripheral blood draw, roughly 0.11 L on average, collected into heparinised tubes. Naive, central memory, regulatory and stem cell-like memory CD4+ T cells were sorted on a BD FACSAria II using a panel including CD45RO, CCR7, CD25, CD127, CD95 and CD27. Purity was above 95% for every sorted population. PBMCs were separated immediately by Lymphoprep density gradient centrifugation and were stained directly, without being cultured. So that batch effects would be minimized, each experiment stained and sorted samples in pairs, pairing one healthy donor with one patient. As for this clone: The specificity of this receptor is unknown. No base quality information exists; no much larger clone differs at one position.

Study-level results and caveats: Because cDNA rather than genomic DNA was sequenced, highly expressing activated cells could have been over-represented, although no difference in activation and CD3 levels was found between groups. Type 1 diabetes patients showed a moderate but significant shortening of TCRB CDR3 length in all four CD4+ subsets. Shorter templates might have been favored by PCR, but patient and control samples were amplified and corrected together, so both groups would have been affected equally by any skew. Naive, central memory and regulatory TCRB repertoires appeared to be more similar among patients than among healthy donors. Fewer insertions and more nucleotide deletions at VDJ recombination sites were observed in patients with type 1 diabetes, implying thymic rearrangement abnormalities. HLA sub-analyses involved small numbers of individuals, so any influence of HLA type on TCRB rearrangement remained unresolved.

V gives up 2 bases and J gives up 0 bases, and the segment between their germline ends measures 11 bases. Measured from the cysteine to the phenylalanine, the CDR3 is 17 residues long. Only the CDR3 region is kept as DNA, spanning 51 bases read in frame from base 1. CDR1 is given as SGHTA and CDR2 as FQGNSA, both from the germline V gene. The entire amount of isolated RNA was reverse transcribed using the High Capacity cDNA Reverse Transcription Kit, so the sequenced TCRB transcripts were expressed ones. Stem cell-like memory T cell samples underwent survey-depth immunoSEQ sequencing, averaging roughly 1 million total reads per sample. Sorted cells were lysed in RLT buffer and RNA was extracted with DNase-treated RNeasy Micro or Mini kits, depending on cell number. To prevent cross-contamination, every cell subset was processed on its own, while patient and healthy donor samples were processed together. TCRB sequences were amplified from cDNA with the immunoSEQ multiplex PCR, producing 87-bp fragments spanning the CDR3 region. The amplicons were sequenced using the Illumina HiSeq platform. In the source study's methods: Synthetic template baselines were used to correct PCR bias computationally, reads within Hamming distance 2 were collapsed, and singletons that could not be merged were discarded. Reads were aligned against IMGT to assign V, D and J genes, CDR3 length and insertions or deletions at six rearrangement sites. Within each subset, clonotype counts were normalized to the number of sorted cells before true diversity and Gini coefficients were calculated with the tcR R package. The overlap coefficient, calculated on TCRB nucleotide sequences, was used to measure repertoire sharing. TCRdb's version of the immuneACCESS table is confined to in-frame rearrangements and falls short of the full clone set. An unresolved V gene accounts for under half of the shortfall where checked; the remainder is of unknown origin. D and trimming come from the DNA, and the V and J calls and clone size come from that table. In all, the sample holds 70,000 to 95,000 clones, and 25% to 35% of those were seen once. The top ten constitute 0.35% to 0.45% of the sample.

The specimen was stem cell memory CD4+ T cells from blood. The cell subset or site label here, explained by the study, means: stem cell-like memory CD4+ T cells. The receptor was isolated from a woman aged 18-35 years in good health. The chain is encoded by TRBV7-2 joined to TRBJ2-6; TRBD2 could be the D gene, as 6 bases match. The CDR3 in this case is CASSLTGLTSGANVLTF. At the DNA level, the sequence is TGTGCCAGCAGCTTAACGGGACTCACCTCTGGGGCCAACGTCCTGACTTTC.